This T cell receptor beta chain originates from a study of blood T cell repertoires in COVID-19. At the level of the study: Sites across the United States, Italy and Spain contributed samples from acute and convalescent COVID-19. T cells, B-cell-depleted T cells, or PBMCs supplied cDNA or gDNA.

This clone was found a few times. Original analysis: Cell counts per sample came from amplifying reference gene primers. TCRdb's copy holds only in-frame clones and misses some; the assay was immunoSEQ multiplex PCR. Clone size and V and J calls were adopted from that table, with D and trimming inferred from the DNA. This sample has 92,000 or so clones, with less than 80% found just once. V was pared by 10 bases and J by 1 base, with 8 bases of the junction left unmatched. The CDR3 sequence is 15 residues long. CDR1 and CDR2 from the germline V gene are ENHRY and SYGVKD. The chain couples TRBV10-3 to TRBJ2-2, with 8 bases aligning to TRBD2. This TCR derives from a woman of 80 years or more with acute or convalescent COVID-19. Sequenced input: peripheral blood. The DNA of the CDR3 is TGTGCCAGCACGGGGGGGCTGGGGAACACCGGGGAGCTGTTTTTT. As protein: CASTGGLGNTGELFF.